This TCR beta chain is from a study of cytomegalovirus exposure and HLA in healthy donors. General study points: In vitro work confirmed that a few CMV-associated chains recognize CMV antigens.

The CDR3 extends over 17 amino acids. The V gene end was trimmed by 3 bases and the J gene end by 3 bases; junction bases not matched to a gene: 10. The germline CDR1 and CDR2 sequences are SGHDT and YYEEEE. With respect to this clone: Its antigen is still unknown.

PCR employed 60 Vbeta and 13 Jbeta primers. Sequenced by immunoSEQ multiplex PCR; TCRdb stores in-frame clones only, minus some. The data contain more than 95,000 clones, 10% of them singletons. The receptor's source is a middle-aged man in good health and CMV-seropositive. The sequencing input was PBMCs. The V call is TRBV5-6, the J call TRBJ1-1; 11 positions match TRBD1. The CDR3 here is CASSSTRDRGMYTEAFF. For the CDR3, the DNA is TGTGCCAGCAGCTCTACCCGGGACAGGGGGATGTACACTGAAGCTTTCTTT.